This T cell receptor beta chain was sequenced in a study of regulatory T cells in long-lasting Graves disease. At the level of the study: Graves' patients diagnosed newly had used antithyroid drugs under 3 months.

TCR beta libraries were built with iRepertoire HTBI primers and Arm-PCR of CDR3 regions. Each CDR3 protein gets one entry after TCRdb re-called the multiplex PCR reads with MiXCR. The sample holds around 400,000 distinct CDR3 sequences, around 16% seen once. Time point denoted: newly diagnosed GD, antithyroid drugs for less than 3 months. Isolated PBMC RNA provided the starting material for the TCR library. Patients of an endocrinology department in Xi'an, China, were included. The germline V gene has CDR1 LGHDT and CDR2 YNNKEL (reference sequence). The CDR3 spans 17 residues. Study findings and constraints: Persistent disease preferred TRBV28, TRBJ1-2 and TRBJ2-5; new disease, TRBV20-1 and TRBJ2-1.

This clonotype was observed a handful of times. Its antigen is currently unknown. A read error may produce the germline difference seen at one junction end. V and J are TRBV3-1 and TRBJ2-5; 12 bases align to TRBD2. The sample was peripheral blood mononuclear cells (PBMCs), taken at new diagnosis, from a patient treated with antithyroid drugs. The sequence was collected from a female donor with Graves disease. The CDR3 sequence: CASSQGLAGGPLETRYF. In DNA, the CDR3 is TGTGCCAGCAGCCAAGGGCTAGCGGGGGGGCCCTTGGAGACCCGGTACTTC.